This TCR beta chain originates from a study of human T cells and chemical hapten exposure. Study-wide results and limits: It should be noted that donors had alopecia, so their immune response may differ from healthy people's. TCRs exceeding a frequency of 1 in 1000 stayed unchanged under DPC sensitization. Patch test score showed a positive correlation with PT1 expanded TCR counts.

Each CDR3 protein gets one entry after TCRdb re-called the RACE reads with MiXCR. The top ten clones hold about 2.5% of a sample with about 380,000 distinct CDR3 sequences, 5% to 6.5% of them seen once. CDR1 PRHDT and CDR2 FYEKMQ come from the germline V gene (reference sequence). V lost 2 bases to trimming and J lost 0 bases, with 5 bases between them. This CDR3 contains 13 residues. Many counts were recorded for this clonotype. Antigen: not known. Time point indicated: pre-sensitization, week 0. Stated treatment: therapeutic diphenylcyclopropenone sensitization with weekly scalp DPC. The source was whole blood, collected in connection with sensitization to the hapten diphenylcyclopropenone (DPC). This receptor was taken from a woman between 50 and 59 years old with alopecia areata. Some clones in this sample may be carry-over from other donors' samples. The rearrangement uses TRBV13 and TRBJ2-7; D is undetermined. The CDR3 DNA reads TGTGCCAGCAGCTTACTAAGCTCCTACGAGCAGTACTTC. The encoded protein is CASSLLSSYEQYF.